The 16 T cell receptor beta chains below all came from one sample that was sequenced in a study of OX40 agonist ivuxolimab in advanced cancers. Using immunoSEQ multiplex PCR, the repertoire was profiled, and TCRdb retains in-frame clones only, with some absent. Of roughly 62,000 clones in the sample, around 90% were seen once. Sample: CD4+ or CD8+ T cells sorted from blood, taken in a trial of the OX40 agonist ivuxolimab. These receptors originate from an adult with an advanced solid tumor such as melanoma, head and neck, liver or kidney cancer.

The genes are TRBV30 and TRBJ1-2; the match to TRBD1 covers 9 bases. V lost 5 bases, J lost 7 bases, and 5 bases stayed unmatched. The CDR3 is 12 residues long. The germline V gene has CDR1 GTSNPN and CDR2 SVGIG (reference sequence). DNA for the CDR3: TGTGCCTGGGGACAGGGGAATGGTGGCTACACCTTC. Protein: CAWGQGNGGYTF.

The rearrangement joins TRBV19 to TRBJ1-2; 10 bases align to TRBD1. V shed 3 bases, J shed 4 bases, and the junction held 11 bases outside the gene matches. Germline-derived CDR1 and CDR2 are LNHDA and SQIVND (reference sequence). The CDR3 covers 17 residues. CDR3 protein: CASSMRTGTGDGYGYTF. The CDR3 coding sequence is TGTGCCAGTAGTATGCGGACCGGGACAGGGGACGGCTATGGCTACACCTTC.

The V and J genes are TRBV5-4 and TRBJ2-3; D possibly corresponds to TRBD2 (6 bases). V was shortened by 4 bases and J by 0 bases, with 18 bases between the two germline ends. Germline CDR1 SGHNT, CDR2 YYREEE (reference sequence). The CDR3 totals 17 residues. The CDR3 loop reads CASSLSLSGASTDTQYF. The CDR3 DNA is TGTGCCAGCAGCCTGAGCCTTAGCGGAGCTAGCACAGATACGCAGTATTTT.

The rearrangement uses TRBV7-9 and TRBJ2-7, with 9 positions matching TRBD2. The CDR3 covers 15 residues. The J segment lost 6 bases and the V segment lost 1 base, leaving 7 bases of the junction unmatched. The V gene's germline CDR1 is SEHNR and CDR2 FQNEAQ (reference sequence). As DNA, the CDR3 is TGTGCCAGCAGCTTAGGCATAGCGGGAGCTCCCGAGCAGTACTTC. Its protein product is CASSLGIAGAPEQYF.

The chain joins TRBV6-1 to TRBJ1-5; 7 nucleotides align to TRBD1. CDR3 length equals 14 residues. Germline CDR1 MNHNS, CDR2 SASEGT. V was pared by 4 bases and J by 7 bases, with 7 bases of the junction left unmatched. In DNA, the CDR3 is TGTGCCAGCAGTGCGCGACAGGGTGAACAGCCCCAGCATTTT. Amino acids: CASSARQGEQPQHF.

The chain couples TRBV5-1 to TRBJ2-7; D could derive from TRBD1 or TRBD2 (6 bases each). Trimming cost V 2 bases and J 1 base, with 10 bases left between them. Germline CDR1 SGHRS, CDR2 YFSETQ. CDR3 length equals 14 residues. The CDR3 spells CASSFGGDSYEQYF. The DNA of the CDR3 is TGCGCCAGCAGCTTCGGGGGCGATTCCTACGAGCAGTACTTC.

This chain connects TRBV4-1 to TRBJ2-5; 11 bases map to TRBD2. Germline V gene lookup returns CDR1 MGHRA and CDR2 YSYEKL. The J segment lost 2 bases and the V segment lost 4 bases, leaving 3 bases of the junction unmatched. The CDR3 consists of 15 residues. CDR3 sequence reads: CASSRVAGGQETQYF. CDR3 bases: TGCGCCAGCAGCCGGGTAGCGGGGGGGCAAGAGACCCAGTACTTC.

The CDR3 loop reads CAISVESSTDTQYF. CDR3 nucleotides: TGTGCCATCAGTGTGGAGTCTAGCACAGATACGCAGTATTTT. This sequence joins TRBV10-3 and TRBJ2-3; D is ambiguous. The CDR3 loop spans 14 amino acids. Trimming removed 4 bases from V and 0 bases from J, with 8 bases in between. Germline V gene sequence: CDR1 ENHRY, CDR2 SYGVKD.

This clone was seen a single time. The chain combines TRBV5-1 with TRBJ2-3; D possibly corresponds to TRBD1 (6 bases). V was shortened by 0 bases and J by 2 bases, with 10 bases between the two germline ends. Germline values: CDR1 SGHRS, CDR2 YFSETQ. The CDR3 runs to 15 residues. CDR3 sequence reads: CASSLGGPDTDTQYF. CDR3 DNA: TGCGCCAGCAGCTTGGGGGGGCCGGACACAGATACGCAGTATTTT.

The CDR3 DNA sequence: TGTGCCAGCAATAACGGGGCCTCGAACACTGAAGCTTTCTTT. Protein: CASNNGASNTEAFF. The gene calls are TRBV12-1 and TRBJ1-1. TRBV12-1 is a known pseudogene. CDR3 length: 14 amino acids.

DNA of the CDR3: TGTGCCAGCAGCTCCCGGGGGGGCCGATACGAGCAGTACTTC. Translation: CASSSRGGRYEQYF. V gene TRBV11-3 combines with J gene TRBJ2-7, with TRBD2 matching 8 bases. CDR3 size: 14 residues. The trim removed 4 bases at V and 4 bases at J, leaving 6 bases unmatched. Germline V gives CDR1 SGHNT, CDR2 YENEEA.

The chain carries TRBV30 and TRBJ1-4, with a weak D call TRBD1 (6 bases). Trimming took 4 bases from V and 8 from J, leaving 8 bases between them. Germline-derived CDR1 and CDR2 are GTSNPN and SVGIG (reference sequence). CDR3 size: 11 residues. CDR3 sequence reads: CAWTGAEKLFF. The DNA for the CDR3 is TGTGCCTGGACAGGGGCCGAAAAACTGTTTTTT.

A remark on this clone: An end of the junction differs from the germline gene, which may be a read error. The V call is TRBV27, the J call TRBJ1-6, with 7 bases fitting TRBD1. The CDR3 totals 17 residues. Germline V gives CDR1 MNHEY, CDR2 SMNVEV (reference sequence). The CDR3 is CASNLWYRGSYNSPLHF. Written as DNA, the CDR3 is TGTGCCAGCAATTTATGGTACAGGGGCTCCTATAATTCACCCCTCCACTTT.

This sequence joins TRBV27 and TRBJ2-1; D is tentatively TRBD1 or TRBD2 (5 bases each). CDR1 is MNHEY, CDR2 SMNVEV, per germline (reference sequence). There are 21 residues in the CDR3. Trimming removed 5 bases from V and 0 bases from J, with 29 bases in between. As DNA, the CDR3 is TGTGCCAGCAGTCCCCCAGATTCAGGGCGGAAGCGGTACCTCTCCTACAATGAGCAGTTCTTC. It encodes CASSPPDSGRKRYLSYNEQFF.

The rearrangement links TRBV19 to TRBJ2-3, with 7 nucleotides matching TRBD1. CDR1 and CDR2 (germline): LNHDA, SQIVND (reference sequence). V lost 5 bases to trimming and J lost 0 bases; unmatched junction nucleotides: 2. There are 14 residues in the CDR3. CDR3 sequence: CASSLDRSTDTQYF. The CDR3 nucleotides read TGTGCCAGTAGTTTGGACAGGAGCACAGATACGCAGTATTTT.

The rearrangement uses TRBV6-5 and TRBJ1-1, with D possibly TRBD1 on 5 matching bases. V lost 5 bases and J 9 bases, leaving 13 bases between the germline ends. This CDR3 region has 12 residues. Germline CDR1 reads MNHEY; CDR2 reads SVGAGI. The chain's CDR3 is CASSTGTVKAFF. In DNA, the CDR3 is TGTGCCAGCAGTACGGGGACGGTAAAAGCTTTCTTT.